This TCR beta chain was recovered during a study of T cell responses to AZD1222 COVID-19 vaccine. V lost 4 bases to trimming and J lost 4 bases, with 17 bases between them. The CDR3 sequence is 15 residues long. Germline loops: CDR1 MDHEN, CDR2 SYDVKM. The assay was immunoSEQ multiplex PCR, and TCRdb's table has in-frame clones only and misses some. The top ten hold over 10% of the sample, which has 75,000 to 90,000 clones, 70% to 90% seen once. The source was peripheral blood, collected 28 days after the second AZD1222 dose. The sequence was collected from an adult who received the AZD1222 COVID-19 vaccine. The rearrangement joins TRBV28 to TRBJ2-7; D perhaps matches TRBD2 (6 bases). The CDR3 spells CASSSPHGSGYEQYF. The DNA for the CDR3 is TGTGCCAGCAGTTCCCCCCACGGGAGTGGGTACGAGCAGTACTTC.